Listed below are T cell receptor beta chains from one sample, sequenced in a study of blood T cell repertoires in COVID-19. TCRdb's table, derived via immunoSEQ multiplex PCR, lists solely in-frame clones and lacks some. The sample lists about 270,000 clones; around 87% were seen once. Material: PBMCs or T cells enriched from blood (not recorded which). Every receptor here comes from a woman under 30 who had recovered from COVID-19. Both conserved end residues are part of each CDR3. A D gene is named only where the DNA matches it firmly. The listing skips clone size in some rows; elsewhere it reads once, few, many or a size class.

v_gene	abundance	d_gene	j_gene	CDR3aa	CDR3nt
TRBV2	-	-	TRBJ1-1	CASSEIRNRASAEAFF	TGTGCCAGCAGTGAAATCAGGAACAGGGCGTCCGCTGAAGCTTTCTTT
TRBV7-2	-	-	TRBJ1-2	CASSLWRAGRRSDGYTF	TGTGCCAGCAGCTTATGGCGGGCTGGTAGGAGAAGTGATGGCTACACCTTC
TRBV5-1	-	-	TRBJ2-3	CASSLQPGVPDTQYF	TGCGCCAGCAGCTTGCAGCCCGGGGTCCCGGATACGCAGTATTTT
TRBV4-2	-	TRBD1	TRBJ1-2	CASSQEGQGASGYTF	TGTGCCAGCAGCCAAGAGGGACAGGGGGCCAGTGGCTACACCTTC
TRBV5-4	-	TRBD1	TRBJ2-3	CASSVGQISTDTQYF	TGTGCCAGCAGCGTGGGACAGATTAGCACAGATACGCAGTATTTT
TRBV11-3	-	TRBD2	TRBJ2-1	CASSFWGGDEQFF	TGTGCCAGCAGCTTTTGGGGGGGAGATGAGCAGTTCTTC
TRBV2	-	-	TRBJ1-2	CASSPGISYGYTF	TGTGCCAGCTCCCCCGGGATCAGCTATGGCTACACCTTC
TRBV19	-	-	TRBJ1-5	CASSEQGNQPQHF	TGTGCCAGTAGTGAACAGGGTAATCAGCCCCAGCATTTT
TRBV27	-	-	TRBJ2-2	CASSWRSANTGELFF	TGTGCCAGCAGCTGGCGGAGCGCGAACACCGGGGAGCTGTTTTTT
TRBV7-9	-	TRBD2	TRBJ2-3	CASSSTGTSGTDTQYF	TGTGCCAGCAGCTCCACCGGGACTAGCGGGACAGATACGCAGTATTTT
TRBV19	-	TRBD1	TRBJ1-1	CASSIAGRGRTEAFF	TGTGCCAGTAGTATAGCGGGCAGGGGGCGAACTGAAGCTTTCTTT
TRBV18	-	TRBD1	TRBJ1-5	CASSPPQGQPQHF	TGTGCCAGCTCACCACCACAGGGGCAGCCCCAGCATTTT
TRBV9	-	-	TRBJ1-4	CASSARPVTAFVNEKLFF	TGTGCCAGCAGCGCTAGACCTGTGACAGCCTTTGTTAATGAAAAACTGTTTTTT
TRBV2	-	TRBD2	TRBJ2-7	CASSGLAHEQYF	TGTGCCAGCAGCGGACTAGCGCACGAGCAGTACTTC
TRBV3-1/TRBV3-2	-	-	TRBJ1-6	CASSRAGSYNSPLHF	TGTGCCAGCAGTCGTGCAGGGTCCTATAATTCACCCCTCCACTTT
TRBV5-1	medium-sized	TRBD1	TRBJ2-3	CASSSGQGTDTQYF	TGCGCCAGCAGCTCCGGACAGGGCACAGATACGCAGTATTTT
TRBV6-1	-	-	TRBJ2-7	CASSESVAREQYF	TGTGCCAGCAGTGAAAGCGTGGCCCGGGAGCAGTACTTC
TRBV7-2	-	-	TRBJ2-1	CASSLLLLGFSYNEQFF	TGTGCCAGCAGCTTACTATTACTAGGATTCTCCTACAATGAGCAGTTCTTC
TRBV6-2/TRBV6-3	-	-	TRBJ1-1	CASSTRGWTNTEAFF	TGTGCCAGCAGCACCAGGGGTTGGACGAACACTGAAGCTTTCTTT
TRBV4-1	-	TRBD1	TRBJ1-4	CASSQDPGQGNEKLFF	TGCGCCAGCAGCCAAGATCCGGGACAGGGGAATGAAAAACTGTTTTTT
TRBV6-6	-	TRBD2	TRBJ2-5	CASSRGLAGGLKKETQYF	TGTGCCAGCAGCCGAGGACTAGCGGGGGGGCTGAAGAAAGAGACCCAGTACTTC
TRBV6-1	-	-	TRBJ1-5	CASSEGQSNQPQHF	TGTGCCAGCAGCGAAGGACAAAGCAATCAGCCCCAGCATTTT
TRBV7-8	-	-	TRBJ1-1	CASSLATGSAEAFF	TGTGCCAGCAGCTTAGCAACAGGGTCGGCTGAAGCTTTCTTT
TRBV18	-	TRBD1	TRBJ1-4	CASSEGQGILSEKLFF	TGTGCCAGCTCGGAGGGACAGGGGATTTTGAGTGAAAAACTGTTTTTT
TRBV7-9	once	-	TRBJ1-2	CASSLDAGWNYGYTF	TGTGCCAGCAGCTTAGATGCAGGTTGGAACTATGGCTACACCTTC
TRBV29-1	-	-	TRBJ2-1	CSVEDRGSYNEQFF	TGCAGCGTTGAAGATCGAGGTTCCTACAATGAGCAGTTCTTC
TRBV11-2	-	TRBD1	TRBJ1-4	CASSLGTGGYEKLFF	TGTGCCAGCAGCTTAGGCACAGGGGGCTACGAAAAACTGTTTTTT
TRBV27	-	-	TRBJ1-4	CASSLFGWGVGEKLFF	TGTGCCAGCAGTTTATTTGGCTGGGGGGTCGGGGAAAAACTGTTTTTT
TRBV28	-	-	TRBJ1-5	CAAQQGNSNQPQHF	TGTGCCGCCCAACAGGGTAATAGCAATCAGCCCCAGCATTTT
TRBV4-1	-	TRBD2	TRBJ2-1	CASSLRSGGIYNEQFF	TGCGCCAGCAGCCTTAGAAGCGGGGGGATATACAATGAGCAGTTCTTC
TRBV28	-	TRBD2	TRBJ2-3	CASSPPGTSLRQHTQYF	TGTGCCAGCAGTCCCCCGGGGACTAGCCTCCGGCAGCATACGCAGTATTTT
TRBV18	few	-	TRBJ1-4	CASARGEPTNEKLFF	TGTGCCAGCGCCCGCGGAGAACCAACTAATGAAAAACTGTTTTTT
TRBV6-5	-	TRBD2	TRBJ2-3	CASTSGGASTDTQYF	TGTGCCAGCACTAGCGGGGGAGCTAGCACAGATACGCAGTATTTT